These 14 T cell receptor beta chains were sequenced from one sample in a study of beta chain features in type 1 diabetes. TCRB transcripts that were expressed got sequenced, as all of the isolated RNA had been reverse transcribed. Measured with immunoSEQ multiplex PCR; TCRdb has only the in-frame clones, and not every one. The sample has roughly 450,000 clones, approximately 15% seen once. Sequenced input: naive CD4+ T cells from blood. The receptor set was obtained from a man younger than 40 in good health.

In the case of this clone: In the same sample, other DNA sequences code for this CDR3. V gene TRBV5-1 combines with J gene TRBJ2-1; 9 bases agree with TRBD2. Germline lookup yields CDR1 SGHRS and CDR2 YFSETQ. Trimming cost V 2 bases and J 1 base; bases outside gene matches: 1. The CDR3 contains 15 residues. CDR3 loop: CASSFSGSSYNEQFF. As DNA, the CDR3 is TGCGCCAGCAGCTTTAGCGGGAGTTCCTACAATGAGCAGTTCTTC.

This clone was counted a few times. This rearrangement joins TRBV7-2 to TRBJ2-1; D possibly corresponds to TRBD2 (6 bases). In germline, CDR1 is SGHTA, CDR2 FQGNSA. V was pared by 7 bases and J by 0 bases, with 16 bases between. There are 16 residues in the CDR3. The CDR3 bases are TGTGCCAGCACCCAGAGCCGGGGGAACTCCTACAATGAGCAGTTCTTC. Encoded protein: CASTQSRGNSYNEQFF.

The chain combines TRBV4-3 with TRBJ2-1; D not resolved. The V end lost 1 base, the J end lost 4 bases, and 5 bases lay between the germline ends. CDR3 size: 13 residues. From germline, CDR1 is LGHNA and CDR2 YSLEER. CDR3 loop: CASSQGPYNEQFF. The CDR3 coding sequence is TGCGCCAGCAGCCAAGGGCCTTACAATGAGCAGTTCTTC.

This chain connects TRBV25-1 to TRBJ1-4; a possible D gene is TRBD1 (6 bases). V was cut by 5 bases and J by 2 bases, with 12 bases left in between. CDR3 length: 15 residues. Germline CDR1 is MGHDK and CDR2 is SYGVNS. CDR3 sequence reads: CASSTLGQTNEKLFF. The DNA of the CDR3 is TGTGCCAGCAGTACGCTCGGACAGACTAATGAAAAACTGTTTTTT.

V is TRBV6-5 and J is TRBJ2-5; D might be TRBD1 (5 bases). The V gene lost 6 bases and the J gene lost 4 bases, with 12 bases spanning the gap. The CDR3 extends over 13 amino acids. The germline CDR1 and CDR2 sequences are MNHEY and SVGAGI. The CDR3 protein is CASRPPGIETQYF. The CDR3 DNA reads as TGTGCCAGCAGGCCTCCAGGGATAGAGACCCAGTACTTC.

The chain links TRBV14 to TRBJ2-6; 7 nucleotides agree with TRBD1. The CDR3 is made up of 18 amino acids. From germline, CDR1 is SGHDN and CDR2 FVKESK. The ends lost 1 base at V and 0 bases at J; junction bases unmatched: 6. CDR3: CASSQARGTLSGANVLTF. In nucleotides, the CDR3 is TGTGCCAGCAGCCAAGCCAGGGGGACCCTCTCTGGGGCCAACGTCCTGACTTTC.

The rearrangement uses TRBV7-2 and TRBJ1-6; TRBD1 matches 7 bases. From germline, CDR1 is SGHTA and CDR2 FQGNSA. The CDR3 runs to 13 residues. V lost 7 bases to trimming and J lost 9 bases; unmatched junction nucleotides: 6. CDR3 amino acids: CASTRQGGSPLHF. The CDR3 DNA is TGTGCCAGCACACGACAGGGAGGTTCACCCCTCCACTTT.

The chain uses TRBV29-1 and TRBJ2-1; 12 bases align to TRBD2. Germline V CDR1 and CDR2: SQVTM, ANQGSEA. This CDR3 comprises 16 residues. V shed 5 bases and J 4 bases; nucleotides not matched to a gene: 9. CDR3 sequence reads: CSVWASGRAIYNEQFF. In DNA form, the CDR3 reads TGCAGCGTTTGGGCTAGCGGGAGGGCTATATACAATGAGCAGTTCTTC.

The rearrangement links TRBV5-4 to TRBJ2-3, with 13 bases matching TRBD2. The CDR3 covers 18 residues. V was clipped by 0 bases and J by 1 base; unmatched bases: 5. The germline gives CDR1 SGHNT, CDR2 YYREEE (reference sequence). The CDR3 region is CASSLDPTSGRGTDTQYF. The CDR3 DNA follows: TGTGCCAGCAGCTTGGACCCAACTAGCGGGAGGGGCACAGATACGCAGTATTTT.

The chain joins TRBV19 to TRBJ2-1; D not certain. Germline V lookup: CDR1 LNHDA, CDR2 SQIVND (reference sequence). V dropped 6 bases and J dropped 4 bases, with 4 bases sitting between them. This CDR3 has 11 amino acids. The CDR3 coding sequence is TGTGCCAGTAGATATTACAATGAGCAGTTCTTC. Translating it yields CASRYYNEQFF.

The gene calls are TRBV6-6 and TRBJ2-1; D might be TRBD2 (6 bases). Deletions cut 8 bases from V and 10 bases from J, with 18 bases between. The germline gives CDR1 MNHNY, CDR2 SVGAGI (reference sequence). The CDR3 is 13 amino acids. CDR3 protein: CASQTPGLPEQFF. The CDR3 nucleotides read TGTGCCAGCCAAACTCCGGGACTCCCAGAGCAGTTCTTC.

This clone appeared a few times. The J gene is TRBJ2-5, the V gene TRBV20-1; D gene ambiguous. The CDR3 sequence is 11 residues long. Germline CDR1 reads DFQATT; CDR2 reads SNEGSKA (reference sequence). Deletions cut 0 bases from V and 12 bases from J, with 11 bases between. CDR3 sequence: CSARDGRSEYF. The CDR3 DNA follows: TGCAGTGCTAGAGATGGGCGAAGCGAGTACTTC.

J is TRBJ2-5 and V is TRBV9; 7 bases align to TRBD1. V gave up 5 bases and J gave up 5 bases; unmatched junction bases: 9. The germline CDR1 and CDR2 sequences are SGDLS and YYNGEE. The CDR3 covers 14 residues. This CDR3 reads CASRPAGGLETQYF. The CDR3, as DNA: TGTGCCAGCAGGCCCGCAGGGGGATTGGAGACCCAGTACTTC. Full variable domain (remainder filled in from reference TRBV9 and TRBJ2-5): DSGVTQTPKHLITATGQRVTLRCSPRSGDLSVYWYQQSLDQGLQFLIQYYNGEERAKGNILERFSAQQFPDLHSELNLSSLELGDSALYFCASRPAGGLETQYFGPGTRLLVL.

In its sample, this clone was seen a few times. The chain employs TRBV6-5 and TRBJ1-1, with D maybe TRBD1 (6 bases). Germline assignment: CDR1 MNHEY and CDR2 SVGAGI. V gave up 7 bases and J gave up 1 base, with 16 bases separating them. This CDR3 spans 15 amino acids. The CDR3 nucleotides are TGTGCCAGCAAACGGGGAGGGGGGAGGAACACTGAAGCTTTCTTT. Amino acid sequence: CASKRGGGRNTEAFF.